This record concerns one TCR beta chain sequence. The V gene lost 3 bases and the J gene lost 0 bases, with 8 bases spanning the gap. This CDR3 region has 14 residues. Per germline, CDR1 LNHDA and CDR2 SQIVND (reference sequence). This entry belongs to a study of T cell responses to AZD1222 COVID-19 vaccine. Profiled with immunoSEQ multiplex PCR; TCRdb holds only in-frame clones, not every one. The sample lists about 100,000 clones, approximately 90% occurring once. The chain joins TRBV19 to TRBJ1-1, with a weak D call TRBD1 (5 bases). The receptor was derived from an adult who received the AZD1222 COVID-19 vaccine. The material sequenced was peripheral blood, taken 28 days after the second AZD1222 dose. CDR3 sequence reads: CASSIQGMNTEAFF. CDR3 sequence (DNA): TGTGCCAGTAGTATTCAGGGAATGAACACTGAAGCTTTCTTT.